This T cell receptor (beta chain) is from a study of blood T cell repertoires in COVID-19. Trimming cost V 5 bases and J 8 bases, with 17 bases left between them. The CDR3 spans 14 residues. In germline, CDR1 is KGHSH, CDR2 LQKENI. Sequencing used immunoSEQ multiplex PCR; TCRdb keeps in-frame clones, though not all of them. The sample includes about 140,000 clones, around 89% seen only once; the top ten take 9.5% to 11%. The material sequenced was peripheral blood. The chain couples TRBV18 to TRBJ2-3; a possible D gene is TRBD1 (6 bases). This clonotype was obtained from a woman of 80 years or more with acute or convalescent COVID-19. CDR3 in amino acids: CASSNGAGVLTQYF. CDR3 in DNA: TGTGCCAGCTCAAATGGGGCAGGGGTCCTTACGCAGTATTTT.